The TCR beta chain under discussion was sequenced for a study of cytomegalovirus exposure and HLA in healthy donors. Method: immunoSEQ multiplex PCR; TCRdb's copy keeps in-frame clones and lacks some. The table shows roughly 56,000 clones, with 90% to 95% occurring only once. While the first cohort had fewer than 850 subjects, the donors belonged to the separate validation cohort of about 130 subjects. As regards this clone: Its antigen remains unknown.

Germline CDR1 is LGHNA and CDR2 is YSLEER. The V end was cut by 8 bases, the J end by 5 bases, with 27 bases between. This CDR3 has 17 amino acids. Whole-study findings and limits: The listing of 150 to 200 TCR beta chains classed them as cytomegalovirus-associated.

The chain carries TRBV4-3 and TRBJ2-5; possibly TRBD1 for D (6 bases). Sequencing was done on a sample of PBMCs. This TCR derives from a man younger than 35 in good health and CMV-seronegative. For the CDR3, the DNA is TGCGCCAGCGCCCGAGTCGCTTTGGGGGCGCGAAGGGAGACCCAGTACTTC. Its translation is CASARVALGARRETQYF.